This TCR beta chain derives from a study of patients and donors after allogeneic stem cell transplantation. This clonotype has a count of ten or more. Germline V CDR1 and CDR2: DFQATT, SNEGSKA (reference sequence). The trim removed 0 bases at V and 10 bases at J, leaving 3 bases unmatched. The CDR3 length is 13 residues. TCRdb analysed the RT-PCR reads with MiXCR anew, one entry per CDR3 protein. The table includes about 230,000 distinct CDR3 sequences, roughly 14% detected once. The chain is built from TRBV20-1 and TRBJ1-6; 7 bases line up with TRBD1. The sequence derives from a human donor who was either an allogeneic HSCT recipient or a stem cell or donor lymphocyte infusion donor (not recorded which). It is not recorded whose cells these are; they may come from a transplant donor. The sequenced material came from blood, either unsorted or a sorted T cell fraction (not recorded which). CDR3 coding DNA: TGCAGTGCTAGAGAGACAGGGAACTCACCCCTCCACTTT. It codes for CSARETGNSPLHF.